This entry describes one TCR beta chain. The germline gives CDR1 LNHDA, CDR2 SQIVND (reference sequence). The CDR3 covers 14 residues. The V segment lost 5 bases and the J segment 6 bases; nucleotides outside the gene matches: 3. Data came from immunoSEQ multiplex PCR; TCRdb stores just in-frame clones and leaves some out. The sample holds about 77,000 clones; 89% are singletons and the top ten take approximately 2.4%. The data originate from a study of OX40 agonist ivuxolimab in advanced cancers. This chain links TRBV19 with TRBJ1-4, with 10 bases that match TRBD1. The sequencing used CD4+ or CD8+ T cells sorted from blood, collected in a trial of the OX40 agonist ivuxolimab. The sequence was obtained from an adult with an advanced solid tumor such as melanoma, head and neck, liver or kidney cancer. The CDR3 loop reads CASSSGTGDEKLFF. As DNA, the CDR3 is TGTGCCAGTAGTTCCGGGACAGGGGATGAAAAACTGTTTTTT.